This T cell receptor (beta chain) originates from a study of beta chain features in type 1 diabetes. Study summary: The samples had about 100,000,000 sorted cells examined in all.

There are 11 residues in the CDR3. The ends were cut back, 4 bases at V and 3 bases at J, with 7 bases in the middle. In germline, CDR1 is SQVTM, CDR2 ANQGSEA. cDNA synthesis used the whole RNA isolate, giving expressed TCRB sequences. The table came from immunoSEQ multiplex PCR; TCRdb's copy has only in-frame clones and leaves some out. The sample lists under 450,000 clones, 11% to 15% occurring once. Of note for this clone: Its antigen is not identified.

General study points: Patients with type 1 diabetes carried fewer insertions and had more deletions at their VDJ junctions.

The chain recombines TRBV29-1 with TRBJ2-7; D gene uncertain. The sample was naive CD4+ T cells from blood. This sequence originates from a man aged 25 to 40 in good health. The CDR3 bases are TGCAGCGTTGGTATCCGCTACGAGCAGTACTTC. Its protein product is CSVGIRYEQYF.